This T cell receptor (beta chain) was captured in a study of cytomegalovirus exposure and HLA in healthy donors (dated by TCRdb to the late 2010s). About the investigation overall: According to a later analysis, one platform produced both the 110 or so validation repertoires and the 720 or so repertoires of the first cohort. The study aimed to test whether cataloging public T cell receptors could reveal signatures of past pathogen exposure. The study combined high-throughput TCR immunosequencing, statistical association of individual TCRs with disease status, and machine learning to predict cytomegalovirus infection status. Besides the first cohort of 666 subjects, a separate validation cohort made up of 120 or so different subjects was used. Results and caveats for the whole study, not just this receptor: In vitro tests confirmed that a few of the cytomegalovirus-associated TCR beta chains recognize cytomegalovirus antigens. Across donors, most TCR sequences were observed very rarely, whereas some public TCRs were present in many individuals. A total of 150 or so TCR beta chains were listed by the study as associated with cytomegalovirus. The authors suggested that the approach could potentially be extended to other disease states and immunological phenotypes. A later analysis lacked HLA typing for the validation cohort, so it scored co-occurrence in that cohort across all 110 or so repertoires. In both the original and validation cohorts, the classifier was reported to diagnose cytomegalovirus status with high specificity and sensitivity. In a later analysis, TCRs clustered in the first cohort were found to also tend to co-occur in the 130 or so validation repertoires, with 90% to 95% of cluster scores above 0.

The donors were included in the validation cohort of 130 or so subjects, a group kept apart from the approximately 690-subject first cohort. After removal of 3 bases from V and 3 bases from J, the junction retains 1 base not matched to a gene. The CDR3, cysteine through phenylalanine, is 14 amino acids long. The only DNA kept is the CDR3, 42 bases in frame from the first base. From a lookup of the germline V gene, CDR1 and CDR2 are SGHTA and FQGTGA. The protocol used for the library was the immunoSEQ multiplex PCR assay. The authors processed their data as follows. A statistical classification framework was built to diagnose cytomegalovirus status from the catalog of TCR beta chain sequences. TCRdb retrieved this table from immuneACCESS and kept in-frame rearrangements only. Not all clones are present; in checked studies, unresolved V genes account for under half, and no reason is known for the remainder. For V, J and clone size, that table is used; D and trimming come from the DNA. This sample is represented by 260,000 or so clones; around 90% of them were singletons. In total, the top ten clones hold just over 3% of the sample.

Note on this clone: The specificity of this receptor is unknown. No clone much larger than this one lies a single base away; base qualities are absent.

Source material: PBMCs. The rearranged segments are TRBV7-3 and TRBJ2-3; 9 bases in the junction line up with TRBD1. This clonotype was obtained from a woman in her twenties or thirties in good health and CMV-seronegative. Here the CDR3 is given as CASSLGTGTDTQYF. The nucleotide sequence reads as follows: TGTGCCAGCAGCTTGGGGACAGGGACAGATACGCAGTATTTT. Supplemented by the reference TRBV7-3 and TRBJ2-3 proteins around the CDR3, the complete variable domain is GAGVSQTPSNKVTEKGKYVELRCDPISGHTALYWYRQSLGQGPEFLIYFQGTGAADDSGLPNDRFFAVRPEGSVSTLKIQRTERGDSAVYLCASSLGTGTDTQYFGPGTRLTVL.